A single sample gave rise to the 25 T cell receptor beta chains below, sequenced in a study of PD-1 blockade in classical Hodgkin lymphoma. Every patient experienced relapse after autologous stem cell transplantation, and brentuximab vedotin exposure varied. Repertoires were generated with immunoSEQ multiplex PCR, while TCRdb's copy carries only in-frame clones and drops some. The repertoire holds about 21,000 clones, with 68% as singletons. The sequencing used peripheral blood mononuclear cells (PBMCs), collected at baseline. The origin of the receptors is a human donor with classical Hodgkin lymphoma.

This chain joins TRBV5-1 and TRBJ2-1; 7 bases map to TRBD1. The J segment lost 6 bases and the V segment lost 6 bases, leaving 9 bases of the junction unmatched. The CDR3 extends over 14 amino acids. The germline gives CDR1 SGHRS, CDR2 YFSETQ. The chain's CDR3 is CASTLGQLFNEQFF. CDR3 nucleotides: TGCGCCAGCACCCTGGGACAGCTTTTCAATGAGCAGTTCTTC. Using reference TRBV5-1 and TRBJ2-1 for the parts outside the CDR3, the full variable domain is KAGVTQTPRYLIKTRGQQVTLSCSPISGHRSVSWYQQTPGQGLQFLFEYFSETQRNKGNFPGRFSGRQFSNSRSEMNVSTLELGDSALYLCASTLGQLFNEQFFGPGTRLTVL.

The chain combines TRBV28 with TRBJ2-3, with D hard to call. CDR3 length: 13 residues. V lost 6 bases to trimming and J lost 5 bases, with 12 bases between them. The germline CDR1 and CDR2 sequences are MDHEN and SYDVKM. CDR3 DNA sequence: TGTGCCAGCAGACCCTCGGGCGTAGATACGCAGTATTTT. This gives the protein CASRPSGVDTQYF.

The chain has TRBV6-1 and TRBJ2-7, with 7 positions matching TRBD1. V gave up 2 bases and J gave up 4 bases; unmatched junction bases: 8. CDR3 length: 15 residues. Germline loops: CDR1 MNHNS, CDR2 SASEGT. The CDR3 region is CASSELGTVQYEQYF. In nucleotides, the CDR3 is TGTGCCAGCAGTGAACTGGGGACAGTACAATACGAGCAGTACTTC.

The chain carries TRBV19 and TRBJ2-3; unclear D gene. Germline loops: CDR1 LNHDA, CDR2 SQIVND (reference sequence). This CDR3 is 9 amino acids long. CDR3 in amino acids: CAGSRAQYF. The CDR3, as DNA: TGTGCTGGGTCAAGGGCGCAGTATTTT.

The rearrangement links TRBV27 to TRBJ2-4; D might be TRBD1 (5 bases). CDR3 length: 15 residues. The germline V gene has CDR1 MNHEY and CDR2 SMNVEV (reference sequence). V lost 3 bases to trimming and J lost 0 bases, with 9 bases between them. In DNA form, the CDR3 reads TGTGCCAGCAGTTTGGTGGGGCTAGCCAAAAACATTCAGTACTTC. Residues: CASSLVGLAKNIQYF.

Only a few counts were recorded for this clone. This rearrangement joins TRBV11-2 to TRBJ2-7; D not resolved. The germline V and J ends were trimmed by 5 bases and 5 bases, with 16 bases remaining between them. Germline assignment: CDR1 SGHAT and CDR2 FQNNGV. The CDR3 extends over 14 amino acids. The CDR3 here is CASSPPRSPHEQYF. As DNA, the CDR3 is TGTGCCAGCAGCCCCCCTCGGTCACCCCACGAGCAGTACTTC.

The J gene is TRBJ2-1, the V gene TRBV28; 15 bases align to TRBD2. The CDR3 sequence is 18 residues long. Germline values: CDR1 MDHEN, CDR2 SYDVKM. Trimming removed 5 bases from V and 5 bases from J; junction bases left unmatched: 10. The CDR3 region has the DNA TGTGCCAGCAGTGTGTCCGGGACTAGCGGGAGGAGGAACAATGAGCAGTTCTTC. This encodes CASSVSGTSGRRNNEQFF.

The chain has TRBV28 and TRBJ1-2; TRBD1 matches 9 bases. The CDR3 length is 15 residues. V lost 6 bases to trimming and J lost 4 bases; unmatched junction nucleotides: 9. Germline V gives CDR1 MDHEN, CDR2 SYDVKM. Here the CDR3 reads CASRQTGGSGYGYTF. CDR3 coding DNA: TGTGCCAGCAGACAAACAGGGGGCTCTGGCTATGGCTACACCTTC.

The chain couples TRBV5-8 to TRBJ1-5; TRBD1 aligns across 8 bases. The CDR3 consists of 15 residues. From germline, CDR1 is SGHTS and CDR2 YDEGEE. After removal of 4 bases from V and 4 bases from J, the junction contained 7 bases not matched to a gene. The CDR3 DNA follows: TGTGCCAGCAGCAGGGGGACAGGTCCGAATCAGCCCCAGCATTTT. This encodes CASSRGTGPNQPQHF.

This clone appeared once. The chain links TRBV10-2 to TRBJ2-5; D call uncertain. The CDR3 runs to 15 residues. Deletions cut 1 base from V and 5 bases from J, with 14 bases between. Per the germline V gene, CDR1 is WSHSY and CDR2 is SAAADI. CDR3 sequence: CASSEFRTLRETQYF. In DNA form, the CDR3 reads TGCGCCAGCAGTGAGTTCCGGACGTTACGGGAGACCCAGTACTTC.

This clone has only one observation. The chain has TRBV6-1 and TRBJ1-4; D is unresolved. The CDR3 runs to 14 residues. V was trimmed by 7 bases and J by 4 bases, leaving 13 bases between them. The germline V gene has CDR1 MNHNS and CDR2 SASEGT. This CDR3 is CASTPGSLNEKLFF. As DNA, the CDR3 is TGTGCCAGCACCCCTGGCAGCCTTAATGAAAAACTGTTTTTT.

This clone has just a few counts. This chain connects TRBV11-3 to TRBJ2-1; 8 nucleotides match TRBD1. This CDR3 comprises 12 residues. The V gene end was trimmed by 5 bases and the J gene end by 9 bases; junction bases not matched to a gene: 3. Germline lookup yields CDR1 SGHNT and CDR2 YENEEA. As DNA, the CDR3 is TGTGCCAGCAGCGCAGGGGGCAGTGAGCAGTTCTTC. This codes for CASSAGGSEQFF.

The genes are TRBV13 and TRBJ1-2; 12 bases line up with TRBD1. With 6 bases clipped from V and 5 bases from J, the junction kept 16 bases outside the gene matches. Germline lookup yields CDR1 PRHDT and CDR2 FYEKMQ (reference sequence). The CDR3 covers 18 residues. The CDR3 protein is CASRHRGTGGSGKYGYTF. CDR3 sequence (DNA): TGTGCCAGCAGACATAGGGGGACAGGGGGCTCCGGAAAATATGGCTACACCTTC.

The CDR3 reads CAWSANRVITDTQYF. CDR3 coding DNA: TGTGCCTGGAGCGCCAACAGGGTTATCACAGATACGCAGTATTTT. The rearrangement uses TRBV30 and TRBJ2-3; tentative D call: TRBD1 (6 bases). The CDR3 extends over 15 amino acids. The V gene's germline CDR1 is GTSNPN and CDR2 SVGIG (reference sequence). V was shortened by 3 bases and J by 2 bases, with 15 bases between the two germline ends. Full variable domain (outside the CDR3, taken from reference TRBV30 and TRBJ2-3): SQTIHQWPATLVQPVGSPLSLECTVEGTSNPNLYWYRQAAGRGLQLLFYSVGIGQISSEVPQNLSASRPQDRQFILSSKKLLLSDSGFYLCAWSANRVITDTQYFGPGTRLTVL.

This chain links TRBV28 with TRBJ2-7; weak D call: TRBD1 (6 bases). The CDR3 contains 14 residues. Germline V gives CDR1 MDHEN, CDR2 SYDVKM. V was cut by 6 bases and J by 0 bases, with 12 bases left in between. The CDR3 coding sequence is TGTGCCAGCAGACAGGGAACCCTCTCCTACGAGCAGTACTTC. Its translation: CASRQGTLSYEQYF.

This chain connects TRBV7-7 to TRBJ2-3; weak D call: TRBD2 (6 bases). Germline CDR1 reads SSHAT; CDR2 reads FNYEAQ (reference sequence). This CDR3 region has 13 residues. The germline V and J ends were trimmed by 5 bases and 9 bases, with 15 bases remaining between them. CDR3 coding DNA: TGTGCCAGCAGCGAAGGGACTCTTGGGACGCAGTATTTT. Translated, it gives CASSEGTLGTQYF.

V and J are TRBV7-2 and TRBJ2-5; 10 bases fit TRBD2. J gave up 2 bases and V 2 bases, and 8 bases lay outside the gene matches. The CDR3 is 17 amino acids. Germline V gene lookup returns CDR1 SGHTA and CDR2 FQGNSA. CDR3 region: CASSLRGGLAAQETQYF. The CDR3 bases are TGTGCCAGCAGCTTAAGGGGAGGACTAGCGGCACAAGAGACCCAGTACTTC.

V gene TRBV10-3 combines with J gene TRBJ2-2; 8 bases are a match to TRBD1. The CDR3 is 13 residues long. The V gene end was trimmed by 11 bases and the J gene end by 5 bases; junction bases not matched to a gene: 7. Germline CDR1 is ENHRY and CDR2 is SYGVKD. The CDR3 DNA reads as TGTGCCCTCGGACAGGGCGGAACCGGGGAGCTGTTTTTT. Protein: CALGQGGTGELFF.

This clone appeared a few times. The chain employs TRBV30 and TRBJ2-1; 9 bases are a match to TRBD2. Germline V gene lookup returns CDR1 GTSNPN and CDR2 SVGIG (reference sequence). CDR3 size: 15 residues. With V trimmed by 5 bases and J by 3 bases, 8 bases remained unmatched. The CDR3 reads CAWAGGGPLYNEQFF. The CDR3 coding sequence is TGTGCCTGGGCGGGAGGGGGCCCCCTCTACAATGAGCAGTTCTTC.

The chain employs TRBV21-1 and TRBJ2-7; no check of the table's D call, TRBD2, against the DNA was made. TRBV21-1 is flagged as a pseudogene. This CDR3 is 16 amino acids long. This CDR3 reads CASSKRGVAGGYEQYF. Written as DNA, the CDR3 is TGTGCCAGCAGCAAAAGGGGGGTAGCGGGAGGCTACGAGCAGTACTTC.

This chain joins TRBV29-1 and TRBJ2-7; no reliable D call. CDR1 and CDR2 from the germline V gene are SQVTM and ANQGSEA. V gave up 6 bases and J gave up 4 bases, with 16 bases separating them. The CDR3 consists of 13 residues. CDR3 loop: CSVKTGLTYEQYF. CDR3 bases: TGCAGCGTCAAGACCGGGCTCACTTACGAGCAGTACTTC.

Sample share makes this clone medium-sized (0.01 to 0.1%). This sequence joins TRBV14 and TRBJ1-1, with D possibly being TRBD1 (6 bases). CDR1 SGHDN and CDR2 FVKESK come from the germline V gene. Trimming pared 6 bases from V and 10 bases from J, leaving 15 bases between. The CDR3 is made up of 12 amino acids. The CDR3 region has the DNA TGTGCCAGCAGTCCTGGGGGGGCGGCAGCTTTCTTT. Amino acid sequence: CASSPGGAAAFF.

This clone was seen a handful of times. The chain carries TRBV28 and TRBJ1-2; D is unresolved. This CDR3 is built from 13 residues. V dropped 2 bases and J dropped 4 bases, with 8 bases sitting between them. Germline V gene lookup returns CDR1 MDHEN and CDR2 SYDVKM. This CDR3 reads CASSLGRFYGYTF. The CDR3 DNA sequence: TGTGCCAGCAGTTTAGGGCGTTTCTATGGCTACACCTTC.

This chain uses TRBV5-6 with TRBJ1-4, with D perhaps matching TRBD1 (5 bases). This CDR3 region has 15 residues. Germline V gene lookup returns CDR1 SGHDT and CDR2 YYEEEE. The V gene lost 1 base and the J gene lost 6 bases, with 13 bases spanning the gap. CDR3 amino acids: CASSLLGDSDEKLFF. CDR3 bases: TGTGCCAGCAGCTTGCTGGGGGATTCAGATGAAAAACTGTTTTTT. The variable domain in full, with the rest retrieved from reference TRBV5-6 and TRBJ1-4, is DAGVTQSPTHLIKTRGQQVTLRCSPKSGHDTVSWYQQALGQGPQFIFQYYEEEERQRGNFPDRFSGHQFPNYSSELNVNALLLGDSALYLCASSLLGDSDEKLFFGSGTQLSVL.

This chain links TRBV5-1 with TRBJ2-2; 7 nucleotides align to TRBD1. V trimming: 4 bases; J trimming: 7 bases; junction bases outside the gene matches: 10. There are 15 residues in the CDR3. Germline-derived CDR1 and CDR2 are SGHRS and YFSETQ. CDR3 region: CASSPTAGGIGELFF. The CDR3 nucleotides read TGCGCCAGCAGCCCAACAGCAGGGGGAATCGGGGAGCTGTTTTTT.